This T cell receptor (beta chain) was profiled in a study of blood T cell dynamics during melanoma immunotherapy (dated by TCRdb to 2018 to 2021). Broadly, across the study: Patients had metastatic melanoma and received first-line pembrolizumab or nivolumab plus ipilimumab as standard of care in the United Kingdom. To identify early correlates of response, the study profiled peripheral T cell receptor repertoires in patients with metastatic melanoma before and after one cycle of checkpoint inhibitor therapy. The training cohort consisted of consecutive patients, while an additional independent group of patients from the same centre was pooled to form an external validation set.

The time point label of this sample denotes: week 3, after first cycle of checkpoint inhibitor. Blood was sampled before treatment (T0) and at week 3 (W3), after the first cycle of checkpoint blockade. Except for a couple of patients with rapid clinical progression, response was assessed 12 weeks after the first infusion by RECIST 1.1; disease control meant complete response, partial response or stable disease. Patients with prior systemic cancer treatment, concomitant immunosuppressant therapy or synchronous other active malignancies were excluded. Both bulk PBMC and plasma cell-free DNA were sequenced for TCR beta so that circulating cells and T cell turnover could be tracked. PBMC were isolated from blood with Lymphoprep and SepMate tubes, followed by red cell lysis. QIAamp DNA Blood Mini kits were used to extract DNA from PBMC and from sorted T cell subsets. The trim is 6 bases for V and 0 bases for J, with a gap of 15 bases between the germline ends. CDR1 LNHDA and CDR2 SQIVND are derived from the germline V gene (reference sequence). The CDR3 spans 16 residues, from the cysteine through the phenylalanine. The kept DNA is CDR3 alone, 48 bases in frame from the first base.

What the research found in general, with its limitations: Whether the T cell clones driving repertoire changes were melanoma-specific or reflected general immune activation could not be determined in the study. A bifurcated reorganization of the PBMC repertoire at W3, with increased clonality or increased diversity, was observed in patients who later achieved disease control, unlike in progressors. The relatively small sample size was acknowledged as something that could potentially limit how far the results can be generalized.

Every bulk PBMC sample had a fixed 350 ng of DNA loaded. TCR beta CDR3 sequences were amplified from genomic DNA with the immunoSEQ TCRb Assay kit following manufacturer instructions. The KAPA Library Quantification Kit for Illumina platforms was used to quantify pooled libraries by qPCR. Pooled libraries were clustered at roughly 0.55-1.1 pM and sequenced on an Illumina NextSeq 500. In the authors' own workflow: TCR data were analyzed with immunoSEQ ANALYZER and the R LymphoSeq package. A rearrangement efficiency score was calculated as productive divided by the sum of productive and non-productive CDR3 sequences. Clonality was assessed using the Gini coefficient and diversity using the Renyi index at alpha=1, with pairwise comparisons between timepoints within each patient. Clonal relatedness, based on an edit distance of 3, and repertoire similarity, based on the Bhattacharyya coefficient, were both computed in LymphoSeq. Linear discriminant analysis on week-3 changes in clonality and diversity was built with the R MASS and caret packages to classify response. Not all clones reach the TCRdb copy of this immuneACCESS table, which keeps in-frame sequences only. Checked studies attribute under half of the gap to unresolved V genes and leave the rest unexplained. V and J calls and clone size are those listed in that table; D and trimming were worked out from the DNA. This sample comprises fewer than 15,000 clones, around 90% of them detected only once. About 8% of the sample is held by the ten biggest clonotypes.

A note on this clone: Its cognate antigen has yet to be identified. No base quality values were provided; no much bigger clone lies one nucleotide off.

The V and J segments used are TRBV19 and TRBJ1-3; TRBD1 is a weak D gene call, 6 bases matching. The sequence was collected from a human donor with melanoma. Sequenced material: blood, taken from a patient treated with checkpoint blockade. The CDR3 is CASSPAQGLSGNTIYF. Here is the DNA: TGTGCCAGTAGCCCCGCACAGGGCCTCTCTGGAAACACCATATATTTT.